The source of this TCR beta chain is a study of breast tumors, draining lymph nodes, adjacent tissues (dated by TCRdb to the mid-2010s). As for the study more broadly: TCR beta repertoires were compared across tumor, adjacent nontumor tissue and axillary lymph nodes obtained from breast cancer patients. The study was designed to assess the relationships and possible T-cell exchange between tumor, surrounding tissue and draining lymph node repertoires in human breast cancer. General findings and caveats noted by the study authors: The conclusion that tumor T cells originate in lymph nodes was presented as consistent with a hypothesis rather than as directly demonstrated. The similarity between tumor and nontumor tissue repertoires was significantly greater in luminal-like breast cancer than in basal-like breast cancer. The data were judged consistent with most tumor T cells deriving from the lymph node and then expanding within tumor tissue. Tumor T-cell repertoires showed less diversity than lymph node repertoires and more diversity than nontumor tissue repertoires, and tumor T-cell repertoires showed preferential V and J gene usage.

The axillary draining lymph nodes of breast cancer patients were the source of the lymph node samples. Sequenced using an Illumina HiSeq 2000. Multiplex PCR amplification was used to build the TCR beta chain libraries. The amplified TCR beta chain products were analyzed by high-throughput sequencing. TCRdb ran its own pipeline on the public reads, namely fastp trimming at Q25 and MiXCR clone calling, and kept in-frame beta chains. CDR3 protein sequences are deduplicated, and each keeps its most common genes and DNA. Within this sample are 150,000 to 200,000 distinct CDR3 sequences, with roughly 30% of them counted one time only. The ten largest clones capture 3.5% to 4.5% of the sample. A word on this clonotype: Its specific antigen is unknown. The germline gene is not matched at one end of the junction; a read error may be the cause.

The CDR3 has 15 amino acids, counting the end cysteine and phenylalanine. The entry retains the CDR3 DNA only, 45 bases that are in frame from base 1. CDR1 and CDR2 are drawn from the germline V gene (reference sequence): DFQATT, SNEGSKA. The chain couples TRBV20-1 to TRBJ1-3, with no confidently assigned D gene. The clonotype originates from a female donor with breast cancer. Some clones in this sample may be carry-over from other donors' samples. The sample consisted of axillary lymph node tissue. This receptor has the CDR3 CSATPQRYSGDTIYF. The DNA sequence follows: TGCAGTGCCACACCTCAAAGATACTCTGGAGACACCATATATTTT.